Below, 30 T cell receptor beta chains from the same sample are listed, as sequenced in a study of CD8 T cells in Susac syndrome. The RNA, 0.5 to 1 ug, was put through reverse transcription using random hexamers. TCRdb itself ran the immunoSEQ multiplex PCR reads through MiXCR, one entry per CDR3 protein. The sample gives some 150,000 distinct CDR3 sequences, approximately 94% of which show up once; around 0.21% is in the top ten. Sequenced: CD8+ T cells from PBMCs. The receptors were gathered from a human donor with multiple sclerosis.

The chain joins TRBV20-1 to TRBJ2-7; weak D call: TRBD2 (7 bases). The V end lost 0 bases, the J end lost 4 bases, and 16 bases lay between the germline ends. Germline V gives CDR1 DFQATT, CDR2 SNEGSKA (reference sequence). The CDR3 runs 15 residues. CDR3: CSAREGRGSLYEQYF. The CDR3 DNA reads TGCAGTGCTAGAGAGGGGAGGGGGTCATTGTACGAGCAGTACTTC.

This clonotype was seen just once. The rearrangement links TRBV2 to TRBJ2-5; D might be TRBD2 (6 bases). There are 16 residues in the CDR3. Trimming removed 0 bases at V and 4 bases at J, with 15 bases between. From germline, CDR1 is SNHLY and CDR2 FYNNEI. The chain's CDR3 is CASSEAGRGGRETQYF. The CDR3 DNA reads as TGTGCCAGCAGTGAAGCCGGGCGGGGTGGCCGAGAGACCCAGTACTTC.

V gene TRBV28 combines with J gene TRBJ1-2; 11 bases fit TRBD1. Losses at the gene ends were 7 bases for V and 8 bases for J; bases not matched to a gene: 12. The CDR3 totals 15 residues. Per germline, CDR1 MDHEN and CDR2 SYDVKM. CDR3 region: CASKFSGQGGRGYTF. CDR3 sequence (DNA): TGTGCCAGCAAGTTTTCGGGACAGGGGGGTCGAGGCTACACCTTC.

The chain couples TRBV12-3 or TRBV12-4 to TRBJ2-5; 12 bases match TRBD2. The CDR3 loop spans 16 amino acids. Germline trimming cut 7 bases from V and 0 bases from J; bases unmatched to any gene: 6. As DNA, the CDR3 is TGTGCCAGCACATCGGGGACTAGCGGGTACCAAGAGACCCAGTACTTC. Its translation is CASTSGTSGYQETQYF.

The count of this clonotype is one. The chain joins TRBV12-3 or TRBV12-4 to TRBJ2-5; the match to TRBD1 covers 9 bases. The CDR3 spans 15 residues. V shed 5 bases, J shed 2 bases, and the junction held 6 bases outside the gene matches. CDR3 amino acids: CASSPGQGRQETQYF. In nucleotides, the CDR3 is TGTGCCAGCAGTCCTGGACAGGGGAGGCAAGAGACCCAGTACTTC.

The chain uses TRBV15 and TRBJ2-6; D gene unclear. This CDR3 comprises 15 residues. The germline V gene encodes CDR1 LNHNV and CDR2 YYDKDF (reference sequence). V was clipped by 1 base and J by 1 base, with 5 bases between them. Here the CDR3 DNA reads TGTGCCACCAGCAGAGGGATATCTGGGGCCAACGTCCTGACTTTC. It yields the protein CATSRGISGANVLTF.

This chain connects TRBV18 to TRBJ2-3; D call uncertain. The V end lost 3 bases, the J end lost 6 bases, and 13 bases lay between the germline ends. Germline V gene lookup returns CDR1 KGHSH and CDR2 LQKENI. The CDR3 sequence is 14 residues long. The CDR3 DNA follows: TGTGCCAGCTCACCCTCCGGGCGGCTGGATACGCAGTATTTT. As protein: CASSPSGRLDTQYF.

The chain uses TRBV3-1 and TRBJ2-1, with D tentatively TRBD1 (7 bases). V was shortened by 0 bases and J by 0 bases, with 15 bases between the two germline ends. The CDR3 totals 18 residues. Germline values: CDR1 LGHDT, CDR2 YNNKEL (reference sequence). CDR3: CASSQERGDRSSYNEQFF. The CDR3 nucleotides are TGTGCCAGCAGCCAAGAAAGGGGGGACAGAAGCTCCTACAATGAGCAGTTCTTC.

This CDR3 reads CSARTHSYEQYF. The CDR3 nucleotides read TGCAGTGCTAGAACCCACTCCTACGAGCAGTACTTC. The chain uses TRBV20-1 and TRBJ2-7; D gene uncertain. The CDR3 contains 12 residues. Between the trimmed V and J ends, which lost 2 bases and 0 bases, there was a span of 5 bases. Germline V gene lookup returns CDR1 DFQATT and CDR2 SNEGSKA (reference sequence).

The chain uses TRBV18 and TRBJ1-5, with D hard to call. Trimming stripped 0 bases from V and 7 bases from J, with 13 bases between. Germline CDR1 and CDR2: KGHSH and LQKENI. The CDR3 sequence is 15 residues long. The CDR3 DNA reads TGTGCCAGCTCACCACCAGGACTGGGCGGCCAGCCCCAGCATTTT. Translation: CASSPPGLGGQPQHF.

The rearrangement links TRBV12-3 or TRBV12-4 to TRBJ2-5, with D maybe TRBD2 (7 bases). The CDR3 length is 15 residues. The ends were cut back, 5 bases at V and 4 bases at J, with 17 bases in the middle. The CDR3, as DNA: TGTGCCAGCAGTCCCCGGAGAGGGGGGGGAGAGACCCAGTACTTC. Its translation: CASSPRRGGGETQYF.

The chain recombines TRBV20-1 with TRBJ1-4; no clear D gene. The CDR3 loop spans 16 amino acids. Deletions cut 6 bases from V and 0 bases from J, with 17 bases between. Germline lookup yields CDR1 DFQATT and CDR2 SNEGSKA (reference sequence). DNA for the CDR3: TGCAGTGCGCCCTCCCCTGCGGACGCAACTAATGAAAAACTGTTTTTT. It codes for CSAPSPADATNEKLFF.

The rearrangement joins TRBV15 to TRBJ2-2; 7 bases map to TRBD2. The CDR3 extends over 14 amino acids. J gave up 3 bases and V 6 bases, and 4 bases lay outside the gene matches. Germline V lookup: CDR1 LNHNV, CDR2 YYDKDF (reference sequence). CDR3 amino acids: CATSGRGDTGELFF. CDR3 coding DNA: TGTGCCACCAGTGGACGGGGGGACACCGGGGAGCTGTTTTTT.

This clonotype was counted only a few times. The chain joins TRBV5-6 to TRBJ1-2; 8 bases match TRBD1. Germline assignment: CDR1 SGHDT and CDR2 YYEEEE. The CDR3 is 14 residues long. Unmatched junction bases numbered 2, after V lost 0 bases and J lost 4 bases. CDR3 nucleotides: TGTGCCAGCAGCTTGGGGACAGGGTTCTATGGCTACACCTTC. Translation gives CASSLGTGFYGYTF. Based on the CDR3 plus reference TRBV5-6 and TRBJ1-2, the full variable domain is DAGVTQSPTHLIKTRGQQVTLRCSPKSGHDTVSWYQQALGQGPQFIFQYYEEEERQRGNFPDRFSGHQFPNYSSELNVNALLLGDSALYLCASSLGTGFYGYTFGSGTRLTVV.

V gene TRBV20-1 combines with J gene TRBJ1-2; D unresolved. CDR3 size: 13 residues. Germline V gene data show CDR1 as DFQATT and CDR2 as SNEGSKA (reference sequence). The V gene lost 1 base and the J gene lost 3 bases, with 9 bases spanning the gap. CDR3 DNA sequence: TGCAGTGCTAGAGTGACGGACTACTATGGCTACACCTTC. Translation gives CSARVTDYYGYTF.

V is TRBV4-1 and J is TRBJ1-2; D remains unclear. Deletions cut 0 bases from V and 3 bases from J, with 11 bases between. CDR3 length: 15 amino acids. The germline CDR1 and CDR2 sequences are MGHRA and YSYEKL. In nucleotides, the CDR3 is TGCGCCAGCAGCCAAGATCGGGCAGAATACTATGGCTACACCTTC. This codes for CASSQDRAEYYGYTF.

The rearrangement joins TRBV7-9 to TRBJ1-1; D gene ambiguous. The V end was cut by 3 bases, the J end by 11 bases, with 13 bases between. CDR1 and CDR2 from the germline V gene are SEHNR and FQNEAQ (reference sequence). The CDR3 sequence is 12 residues long. The CDR3 DNA reads TGTGCCAGCAGCTTGAGTGGTAGGGAGGCTTTCTTT. This translates into CASSLSGREAFF.

The genes are TRBV30 and TRBJ1-5; D might be TRBD1 (5 bases). Trimming shortened V by 3 bases and J by 7 bases, and 16 bases separated the two germline ends. This CDR3 is built from 14 residues. CDR1 and CDR2 from the germline V gene are GTSNPN and SVGIG (reference sequence). The CDR3 region has the DNA TGTGCCTGGAGCCAGTCCGGGTGGGGGCAGCCCCAGCATTTT. Amino acid sequence: CAWSQSGWGQPQHF. Supplemented by reference TRBV30 and TRBJ1-5, the full variable domain reads SQTIHQWPATLVQPVGSPLSLECTVEGTSNPNLYWYRQAAGRGLQLLFYSVGIGQISSEVPQNLSASRPQDRQFILSSKKLLLSDSGFYLCAWSQSGWGQPQHFGDGTRLSIL.

This chain links TRBV7-9 with TRBJ1-6, with D unresolved. In germline, CDR1 is SEHNR, CDR2 FQNEAQ (reference sequence). The CDR3 consists of 11 residues. Trimming took 5 bases from V and 14 from J, leaving 10 bases between them. This CDR3 reads CASSRNSTLHF. The CDR3 DNA reads TGTGCCAGCAGCCGGAACTCCACCCTCCACTTT.

This chain uses TRBV4-2 with TRBJ2-4; weak D call: TRBD2 (6 bases). In germline, CDR1 is LGHNA, CDR2 YNFKEQ. V was trimmed by 0 bases and J by 0 bases, leaving 15 bases between them. The CDR3 consists of 18 residues. Written as DNA, the CDR3 is TGTGCCAGCAGCCAAGATTTCAGGCGGGGAGTAGCCAAAAACATTCAGTACTTC. Amino acids: CASSQDFRRGVAKNIQYF.

The V call is TRBV12-3 or TRBV12-4, the J call TRBJ2-1; possibly TRBD1 for D (5 bases). V was pared by 1 base and J by 0 bases, with 22 bases between. The CDR3 contains 20 residues. DNA for the CDR3: TGTGCCAGCAGTTTAGTTTCGCACAGGAGTCAGGAAGGCTCCTACAATGAGCAGTTCTTC. Translating it yields CASSLVSHRSQEGSYNEQFF.

Only one count was recorded for this clonotype. The genes are TRBV13 and TRBJ2-1, with 11 positions matching TRBD1. J gave up 6 bases and V 5 bases, and 6 bases lay outside the gene matches. The germline CDR1 and CDR2 sequences are PRHDT and FYEKMQ (reference sequence). The CDR3 is made up of 15 amino acids. CDR3 nucleotides: TGTGCCAGCAGCCTCGGACAGGGGGCAAGCAATGAGCAGTTCTTC. Translated, it gives CASSLGQGASNEQFF.

For the CDR3, the DNA is TGTGCCAGCAGCTTGGGGACCGACCAAGAGACCCAGTACTTC. This codes for CASSLGTDQETQYF. The V gene is TRBV5-4, the J gene TRBJ2-5; unclear D gene. The germline V and J ends were trimmed by 0 bases and 0 bases, with 6 bases remaining between them. Per the germline V gene, CDR1 is SGHNT and CDR2 is YYREEE (reference sequence). The CDR3 runs 14 residues.

The gene calls are TRBV6-6 and TRBJ2-1, with D perhaps TRBD1 (6 bases). The CDR3 length is 14 residues. V lost 2 bases, J lost 9 bases, and 14 bases lay in between. Germline V gives CDR1 MNHNY, CDR2 SVGAGI (reference sequence). The CDR3 spells CASSYRDLGGEQFF. CDR3 DNA sequence: TGTGCCAGCAGTTACCGGGACCTAGGGGGTGAGCAGTTCTTC.

The V gene is TRBV20-1, the J gene TRBJ2-3; a possible D gene is TRBD2 (7 bases). Trimming cost V 6 bases and J 6 bases, with 19 bases left between them. The length of the CDR3 is 14 residues. CDR1 DFQATT and CDR2 SNEGSKA come from the germline V gene (reference sequence). The CDR3 region is CSARRSGGGDTQYF. The CDR3 DNA reads as TGCAGTGCCAGACGATCGGGGGGCGGGGATACGCAGTATTTT.

The V call is TRBV13, the J call TRBJ2-1, with D unresolved. The germline gives CDR1 PRHDT, CDR2 FYEKMQ (reference sequence). This CDR3 has 16 amino acids. V lost 5 bases, J lost 6 bases, and 20 bases lay in between. The CDR3 DNA reads TGTGCCAGCAGCCCTATCCCGGAAGGACGTGGCAATGAGCAGTTCTTC. Translation: CASSPIPEGRGNEQFF.

This chain connects TRBV6-5 to TRBJ2-7; 9 bases fit TRBD1. Trimming at V came to 5 bases and at J to 7 bases, leaving 18 bases not matched to a gene. The CDR3 sequence is 17 residues long. Germline lookup yields CDR1 MNHEY and CDR2 SVGAGI. The CDR3: CASSHSMGQGYFGEQYF. The DNA of the CDR3 is TGTGCCAGCAGTCATTCGATGGGACAGGGATATTTCGGGGAGCAGTACTTC.

In this sample, this clonotype turned up once. This chain connects TRBV7-9 to TRBJ1-6; no clear D. This CDR3 is built from 15 residues. Trimming pared 5 bases from V and 0 bases from J, leaving 8 bases between. Germline values: CDR1 SEHNR, CDR2 FQNEAQ (reference sequence). The CDR3 region is CASSQGSSYNSPLHF. The CDR3 nucleotides are TGTGCCAGCAGCCAAGGGAGCTCCTATAATTCACCCCTCCACTTT.

The CDR3 loop reads CASSPHDGPPSTDTQYF. The CDR3 region has the DNA TGTGCCAGCAGTCCTCACGATGGCCCCCCTAGCACAGATACGCAGTATTTT. The V gene is TRBV12-3 or TRBV12-4, the J gene TRBJ2-3; D remains ambiguous. Trimming took 5 bases from V and 0 from J, leaving 18 bases between them. The CDR3 loop spans 17 amino acids.

This clonotype was seen more than once but under ten times. V is TRBV6-2 or TRBV6-3 and J is TRBJ1-5; a possible D gene is TRBD1 (5 bases). Germline assignment: CDR1 MNHEY and CDR2 SVGEGT. V lost 5 bases and J lost 3, with 8 bases in between. The CDR3 spans 13 residues. The CDR3 loop is CASSPGPNQPQHF. The CDR3 DNA is TGTGCCAGCAGTCCAGGGCCCAATCAGCCCCAGCATTTT.